Presented here are 22 T cell receptor beta chains from one specimen sequenced in a study of T cell changes during pregnancy in multiple sclerosis. Libraries were prepared by immunoSEQ multiplex PCR; TCRdb keeps only in-frame clonotypes and omits some of them. The sample yields fewer than 45,000 clones, 89% seen once. The sample in question was CD4+ T cells from peripheral blood mononuclear cells, obtained after pregnancy. Receptor source: a female donor in good health, enrolled as a control in a pregnancy study.

This sequence joins TRBV6-5 and TRBJ2-2; TRBD1 matches 8 bases. CDR3 length: 15 amino acids. V shed 6 bases, J shed 3 bases, and the junction held 6 bases outside the gene matches. Germline V gives CDR1 MNHEY, CDR2 SVGAGI. In nucleotides, the CDR3 is TGTGCCAGCAGGCAACAGGGGGTAGACACCGGGGAGCTGTTTTTT. It encodes CASRQQGVDTGELFF.

The rearrangement uses TRBV19 and TRBJ2-2, with 7 positions matching TRBD1. Germline CDR1 is LNHDA and CDR2 is SQIVND (reference sequence). The CDR3 consists of 18 residues. Trimming cost V 8 bases and J 3 bases; bases outside gene matches: 18. CDR3 region: CASGDSGTATFYTGELFF. DNA of the CDR3: TGTGCCAGTGGGGACAGCGGAACCGCTACCTTTTACACCGGGGAGCTGTTTTTT.

The chain links TRBV29-1 to TRBJ2-7, with D possibly matching TRBD1 (6 bases). V was trimmed by 3 bases and J by 5 bases, leaving 11 bases between them. Germline V gene lookup returns CDR1 SQVTM and CDR2 ANQGSEA. CDR3 length equals 12 residues. The CDR3 region is CSVDQGWDEQYF. The CDR3 DNA follows: TGCAGCGTTGATCAGGGGTGGGACGAGCAGTACTTC.

The rearrangement joins TRBV28 to TRBJ1-1; the D is unclear. V was clipped by 2 bases and J by 4 bases, with 14 bases between them. Germline values: CDR1 MDHEN, CDR2 SYDVKM. The CDR3 length is 15 residues. The CDR3, as DNA: TGTGCCAGCAGTTTAATCAGGAGGGAAGGCACTGAAGCTTTCTTT. It translates to CASSLIRREGTEAFF.

The rearrangement uses TRBV2 and TRBJ2-5; 7 bases line up with TRBD2. Trimming cost V 3 bases and J 7 bases; bases outside gene matches: 8. The CDR3 has 14 residues. CDR1 SNHLY and CDR2 FYNNEI come from the germline V gene. Here the CDR3 reads CASSEREPLGTQYF. The CDR3 region has the DNA TGTGCCAGCAGTGAGCGGGAGCCTCTCGGGACCCAGTACTTC.

The J gene is TRBJ1-2, the V gene TRBV11-2; D is ambiguous. Trimming shortened V by 5 bases and J by 2 bases, and 18 bases separated the two germline ends. Germline CDR1 and CDR2: SGHAT and FQNNGV. The CDR3 runs to 16 residues. CDR3 amino acids: CASSPARTTANYGYTF. In DNA form, the CDR3 reads TGTGCCAGCAGCCCAGCGAGGACTACCGCGAACTATGGCTACACCTTC.

A few counts support this clone. The chain carries TRBV6-5 and TRBJ1-1; no reliable D call. The length of the CDR3 is 14 residues. Trimming took off 0 bases at V and 1 base at J, with 6 bases between the two ends. Germline values: CDR1 MNHEY, CDR2 SVGAGI. This chain's CDR3 is CASSYSTGNTEAFF. DNA for the CDR3: TGTGCCAGCAGTTACTCGACTGGGAACACTGAAGCTTTCTTT.

This sequence joins TRBV19 and TRBJ1-1; 8 nucleotides agree with TRBD1. CDR1 LNHDA and CDR2 SQIVND come from the germline V gene (reference sequence). There are 15 residues in the CDR3. V shed 5 bases, J shed 4 bases, and the junction held 9 bases outside the gene matches. In DNA form, the CDR3 reads TGTGCCAGTAGTCCTCTCGCTACAGGGGGCACTGAAGCTTTCTTT. Its protein product is CASSPLATGGTEAFF.

This clone was recorded only once. This chain uses TRBV7-3 with TRBJ2-6; TRBD2 matches at 12 bases. The CDR3 is 18 amino acids. V lost 5 bases to trimming and J lost 0 bases; unmatched junction nucleotides: 5. Germline CDR1 and CDR2: SGHTA and FQGTGA. Written as DNA, the CDR3 is TGTGCCAGCAGCCAAGGACTAGCGGGGATCTCTGGGGCCAACGTCCTGACTTTC. This gives the protein CASSQGLAGISGANVLTF.

This clone was seen only a few times. The chain combines TRBV5-1 with TRBJ2-7, with 9 nucleotides matching TRBD2. This CDR3 contains 16 residues. Per germline, CDR1 SGHRS and CDR2 YFSETQ. Trimming at V came to 7 bases and at J to 1 base, leaving 12 bases not matched to a gene. The CDR3 sequence is CASGGGSGSSSYEQYF. CDR3 coding DNA: TGCGCCAGCGGGGGGGGTAGCGGGAGCTCTTCCTACGAGCAGTACTTC.

This sequence joins TRBV28 and TRBJ2-1; TRBD2 matches 10 bases. The CDR3 length is 15 residues. The J segment lost 11 bases and the V segment lost 2 bases, leaving 9 bases of the junction unmatched. Germline values: CDR1 MDHEN, CDR2 SYDVKM. DNA of the CDR3: TGTGCCAGCAGTTTAAGCGGGCTAGCGGGAGATAAGCAGTTCTTC. Amino acids: CASSLSGLAGDKQFF.

The chain links TRBV5-1 to TRBJ1-1; TRBD1 agrees at 9 bases. Germline V gene lookup returns CDR1 SGHRS and CDR2 YFSETQ. V lost 4 bases to trimming and J lost 5 bases; unmatched junction nucleotides: 9. The CDR3 has 15 residues. The CDR3 here is CASSIEQGAWTEAFF. The CDR3 nucleotides read TGCGCCAGCAGCATTGAACAGGGGGCCTGGACTGAAGCTTTCTTT.

V is TRBV27 and J is TRBJ2-7; 10 positions match TRBD2. The CDR3 has 15 residues. Trimming removed 6 bases from V and 1 base from J; junction bases left unmatched: 6. The germline gives CDR1 MNHEY, CDR2 SMNVEV (reference sequence). CDR3 sequence reads: CASSPLLAGSYEQYF. The CDR3 DNA sequence: TGTGCCAGCAGCCCCTTACTAGCGGGATCCTACGAGCAGTACTTC.

This sequence joins TRBV7-2 and TRBJ1-3; TRBD1 agrees at 7 bases. The CDR3 covers 15 residues. The trim removed 0 bases at V and 2 bases at J, leaving 1 base unmatched. Germline lookup yields CDR1 SGHTA and CDR2 FQGNSA. CDR3 nucleotide sequence: TGTGCCAGCAGCTTAGCAGGGGGCACTGGAAACACCATATATTTT. It specifies CASSLAGGTGNTIYF.

The rearrangement joins TRBV5-4 to TRBJ2-7; 10 bases are a match to TRBD2. The CDR3 has 15 amino acids. CDR1 is SGHNT, CDR2 YYREEE, per germline (reference sequence). The V segment lost 0 bases and the J segment 2 bases; nucleotides outside the gene matches: 2. Here the CDR3 reads CASSLAGLAAYEQYF. CDR3 coding DNA: TGTGCCAGCAGCTTGGCAGGACTAGCGGCCTACGAGCAGTACTTC.

This clone was detected once. The rearrangement links TRBV7-9 to TRBJ2-7; 10 positions match TRBD1. This CDR3 is 16 amino acids long. The ends lost 5 bases at V and 3 bases at J; junction bases unmatched: 10. Per the germline V gene, CDR1 is SEHNR and CDR2 is FQNEAQ (reference sequence). CDR3 DNA sequence: TGTGCCAGCAGCCGAACCACCGGGACAGGGGTCTACGAGCAGTACTTC. Its translation is CASSRTTGTGVYEQYF. Full variable domain (missing parts from reference TRBV7-9 and TRBJ2-7): DTGVSQNPRHKITKRGQNVTFRCDPISEHNRLYWYRQTLGQGPEFLTYFQNEAQLEKSRLLSDRFSAERPKGSFSTLEIQRTEQGDSAMYLCASSRTTGTGVYEQYFGPGTRLTVT.

This chain links TRBV19 with TRBJ2-2; D gene uncertain. The CDR3 runs to 14 residues. Germline V lookup: CDR1 LNHDA, CDR2 SQIVND (reference sequence). Trimming stripped 3 bases from V and 4 bases from J, with 9 bases between. The CDR3 coding sequence is TGTGCCAGTAGTATCTACGGCGGCACCGGGGAGCTGTTTTTT. This translates into CASSIYGGTGELFF.

This chain links TRBV5-6 with TRBJ1-2; D perhaps matches TRBD1 (6 bases). Germline values: CDR1 SGHDT, CDR2 YYEEEE. The CDR3 runs to 13 residues. Trimming pared 4 bases from V and 1 base from J, leaving 8 bases between. In nucleotides, the CDR3 is TGTGCCAGCAGCCGGGACAATAACTATGGCTACACCTTC. Translated, it gives CASSRDNNYGYTF. The whole variable domain, filled in from reference TRBV5-6 and TRBJ1-2, reads DAGVTQSPTHLIKTRGQQVTLRCSPKSGHDTVSWYQQALGQGPQFIFQYYEEEERQRGNFPDRFSGHQFPNYSSELNVNALLLGDSALYLCASSRDNNYGYTFGSGTRLTVV.

The V and J genes are TRBV29-1 and TRBJ2-3, with D uncertain. V shed 3 bases and J shed 3 bases, with 4 bases lying between them. Germline loops: CDR1 SQVTM, CDR2 ANQGSEA. There are 11 residues in the CDR3. The CDR3 DNA follows: TGCAGCGTTGACCGGACAGATACGCAGTATTTT. Translation: CSVDRTDTQYF.

The V and J genes are TRBV28 and TRBJ1-2; 8 bases map to TRBD1. The CDR3 is 13 amino acids. Germline V CDR1 and CDR2: MDHEN, SYDVKM. The V segment lost 2 bases and the J segment 8 bases; nucleotides outside the gene matches: 4. CDR3 sequence: CASSLQGAGGYTF. In DNA form, the CDR3 reads TGTGCCAGCAGTTTACAGGGGGCGGGGGGCTACACCTTC.

This clone was detected only once. This chain links TRBV6-4 with TRBJ2-2; 7 bases line up with TRBD2. The V gene's germline CDR1 is MRHNA and CDR2 SNTAGT. This CDR3 comprises 17 residues. J was trimmed by 2 bases and V by 0 bases; bases with no gene match: 6. CDR3 sequence: CASSDSTAGVNTGELFF. In nucleotides, the CDR3 is TGTGCCAGCAGTGACTCGACGGCGGGGGTAAACACCGGGGAGCTGTTTTTT.

This clone was recorded once. V usage is TRBV11-3 and J usage is TRBJ2-5; perhaps TRBD2 as D (5 bases). The V gene's germline CDR1 is SGHNT and CDR2 YENEEA. With 1 base removed from V and 1 base from J, the gap between germline ends came to 7 bases. This CDR3 contains 14 residues. The CDR3 spells CASSLGTSQETQYF. In nucleotides, the CDR3 is TGTGCCAGCAGCTTAGGGACTTCCCAAGAGACCCAGTACTTC. The entire variable domain, with the rest obtained from reference TRBV11-3 and TRBJ2-5, is as follows: EAGVVQSPRYKIIEKKQPVAFWCNPISGHNTLYWYLQNLGQGPELLIRYENEEAVDDSQLPKDRFSAERLKGVDSTLKIQPAELGDSAVYLCASSLGTSQETQYFGPGTRLLVL.